This paragraph covers one T cell receptor (beta chain) sequence. Its antigen is still unknown. The data originate from a study of shared clonotypes between healthy human individuals. Study summary: Participating donors consisted of two women and a few men aged 18 to 49. Findings and caveats of the study: Sorted-subset sequencing, rarefaction showed, was incomplete despite large depth. Shared clonotypes: about 5% naive CD4, about 4% naive CD8, over 2% memory CD4, under 0.5% memory CD8.

Sequenced by immunoSEQ multiplex PCR; TCRdb stores in-frame clones only, minus some. This sample has roughly 1,500,000 clones, with approximately 98.5% found just once. Looked up from germline, CDR1 is LNHDA and CDR2 is SQIVND (reference sequence). The CDR3 totals 12 residues. V gave up 3 bases and J gave up 16 bases; unmatched junction bases: 9. Each of the donors was a healthy adult who was HIV-negative and had not had a recent acute infection or vaccination. The TCR sequence derives from a man younger than 40 in good health. Sequencing was carried out using naive CD4+ T cells sorted from blood. The subset is: CD45RA+ positively selected. The rearrangement joins TRBV19 to TRBJ2-1, with 7 nucleotides matching TRBD1. The DNA for the CDR3 is TGTGCCAGTAGTATGCCCCGGGACAGATTCTTCTTC. This encodes CASSMPRDRFFF.